This T cell receptor beta chain was observed in a study of cytomegalovirus exposure and HLA in healthy donors. Across the study: Falling in the Caucasian-associated ancestry cluster were 81% of under 450 genotyped donors. General study results and limits: Of the V segments, some could not be distinguished, including TRBV6-2 and TRBV6-3, and were excluded.

This CDR3 comprises 13 residues. CDR1 is SGHRS and CDR2 is YFSETQ in the germline V gene. J gave up 8 bases and V 1 base, and 3 bases lay outside the gene matches. PCR employed 60 Vbeta and 13 Jbeta primers. Some clones are missing from TCRdb's copy, which holds only in-frame ones; the method was immunoSEQ multiplex PCR. The data contain 76,000 or so clones, around 70% of them seen just once; the ten biggest clones take up more than 15%. As for this clone: Antigen specificity is unknown.

This rearrangement joins TRBV5-1 to TRBJ1-2; 9 positions match TRBD1. The origin of this receptor is a woman in her forties in good health and CMV-seropositive. Sequencing was done on a sample of PBMCs. The CDR3 sequence: CASSLRGQGGYTF. As DNA, the CDR3 is TGCGCCAGCAGCTTGAGGGGACAGGGAGGCTACACCTTC.